These 6 T cell receptor beta chains were sequenced from one sample in a study of T-cell memory formation after mild COVID-19. One entry per CDR3 protein results from TCRdb running MiXCR on the 5' RACE reads. There are roughly 110,000 distinct CDR3 sequences in the sample; 15% to 20% occur only once, and 25% to 30% lies in the top ten. Material for sequencing was PBMCs or a T cell subset sorted from them (not recorded which). These receptors originate from an adult woman who had mild COVID-19 (a few samples of this study predate the infection). Cell type and time point are not known.

This clonotype was found a few times. The rearrangement joins TRBV15 to TRBJ2-1, with D possibly TRBD2 on 5 matching bases. The CDR3 sequence is 14 residues long. Trimming left V 8 bases short and J 0 bases short, with 11 bases between. In germline, CDR1 is LNHNV, CDR2 YYDKDF (reference sequence). Here the CDR3 reads CATCRGSSYNEQFF. DNA of the CDR3: TGTGCCACCTGCCGAGGGAGCTCCTACAATGAGCAGTTCTTC.

The chain is built from TRBV7-8 and TRBJ1-5; 8 bases match TRBD1. CDR1 is SGHVS, CDR2 FQNEAQ, per germline. Trimming removed 2 bases from V and 9 bases from J; junction bases left unmatched: 9. The CDR3 runs to 15 residues. DNA of the CDR3: TGTGCCAGCAGCTTAACACAGGGGGTTTGGGCGCCCCAGCATTTT. Translation: CASSLTQGVWAPQHF.

This clonotype was observed at least ten times. This chain uses TRBV2 with TRBJ1-2; D perhaps matches TRBD1 (6 bases). The V gene's germline CDR1 is SNHLY and CDR2 FYNNEI. This CDR3 contains 16 residues. V was pared by 2 bases and J by 2 bases, with 15 bases between. This CDR3 reads CASSEWSGAMNYGYTF. CDR3 nucleotides: TGTGCCAGCAGTGAATGGTCAGGGGCCATGAACTATGGCTACACCTTC.

A single count supports this clonotype. The chain uses TRBV12-3 or TRBV12-4 and TRBJ2-1; 8 nucleotides align to TRBD2. This CDR3 spans 14 amino acids. J gave up 10 bases and V 0 bases, and 5 bases lay outside the gene matches. CDR3 nucleotides: TGTGCCAGCAGTTTAGCGTCGGCTAGCGGGGAGCAGTTCTTC. Protein product: CASSLASASGEQFF.

The chain combines TRBV5-6 with TRBJ2-2; D not resolved. Trimming pared 4 bases from V and 4 bases from J, leaving 8 bases between. Germline V gene lookup returns CDR1 SGHDT and CDR2 YYEEEE. This CDR3 comprises 13 residues. The CDR3: CASSPVFTGELFF. Here the CDR3 DNA reads TGTGCCAGCAGCCCGGTGTTCACCGGGGAGCTGTTTTTT. The full variable domain, completed using reference TRBV5-6 and TRBJ2-2, is DAGVTQSPTHLIKTRGQQVTLRCSPKSGHDTVSWYQQALGQGPQFIFQYYEEEERQRGNFPDRFSGHQFPNYSSELNVNALLLGDSALYLCASSPVFTGELFFGEGSRLTVL.

This clonotype was seen a handful of times. The chain links TRBV2 to TRBJ2-1, with a possible D match to TRBD1 (5 bases). Trimming took off 7 bases at V and 4 bases at J, with 20 bases between the two ends. This CDR3 spans 16 amino acids. Germline CDR1 reads SNHLY; CDR2 reads FYNNEI. The CDR3 loop is CASTPPTEQVYNEQFF. CDR3 nucleotides: TGTGCCAGCACCCCTCCGACTGAACAGGTTTACAATGAGCAGTTCTTC.